The clone carrying this TCR beta chain was seen a few times. Each CDR3 protein gets one entry after TCRdb re-called the 5' RACE reads with MiXCR. The table shows about 96,000 distinct CDR3 sequences, with roughly 10% occurring only once. This specimen comes from a study of T cells after yellow fever vaccination. Germline CDR1 MDHEN, CDR2 SYDVKM. V lost 6 bases and J 5 bases, leaving 14 bases between the germline ends. The CDR3 runs 14 residues. This rearrangement joins TRBV28 to TRBJ2-1; D not resolved. The sequenced sample was CD8+ T cells not binding an NS4B(214-222) dextramer, sorted from PBMCs, obtained around 14 days after the first yellow fever vaccination. The clonotype comes from a man aged 18 to 29 who received the YFV17D yellow fever vaccine. The CDR3 DNA sequence: TGTGCCAGCAGCCCTCTCCCACCCCACAATGAGCAGTTCTTC. This translates into CASSPLPPHNEQFF.